Listed below are T cell receptor beta chains from one sample, sequenced in a study of shared clonotypes between healthy human individuals. The table came from immunoSEQ multiplex PCR; TCRdb's copy has only in-frame clones and leaves some out. The sample lists almost 750,000 clones; 72% were seen once. The specimen was memory CD4+ T cells sorted from blood. The receptor set was obtained from a woman in her twenties or thirties in good health. Both conserved end residues are part of each CDR3. The D gene is left open where the match is weak. Clone size appears in some rows only: once, few, many, or a class for an expanded clone.

length,size,D,J,V,CDR3,DNA
11,NA,NA,TRBJ2-7,TRBV20-1,CSSGLTYEQYF,TGCTCGAGCGGGTTGACCTACGAGCAGTACTTC
16,NA,TRBD2,TRBJ2-7,TRBV27,CASSSRGTSGSYEQYF,TGTGCCAGCAGCTCACGCGGGACTAGCGGCTCCTACGAGCAGTACTTC
15,few,NA,TRBJ2-7,TRBV7-8,CASSLATQGPYEQYF,TGTGCCAGCAGCTTAGCGACACAGGGACCCTACGAGCAGTACTTC
16,NA,TRBD2,TRBJ2-3,TRBV11-1,CASSSGAGGPPDTQYF,TGTGCCAGCAGCAGTGGAGCGGGAGGGCCTCCAGATACGCAGTATTTT
15,NA,TRBD2,TRBJ2-3,TRBV7-6,CASSSGLAGVGTQYF,TGTGCCAGCAGCTCCGGACTAGCGGGAGTAGGCACGCAGTATTTT
13,NA,TRBD1,TRBJ2-5,TRBV29-1,CSGGQGGGETQYF,TGCAGCGGAGGACAGGGGGGTGGAGAGACCCAGTACTTC
14,NA,TRBD2,TRBJ2-1,TRBV28,CASSLAGVYGEQFF,TGTGCCAGCAGTTTAGCGGGAGTATACGGTGAGCAGTTCTTC
16,NA,NA,TRBJ2-1,TRBV5-1,CASQNSAGLQANEQFF,TGCGCCAGCCAAAACAGTGCGGGACTCCAAGCCAATGAGCAGTTCTTC
13,NA,NA,TRBJ1-4,TRBV28,CASSLNNNEKLFF,TGTGCCAGCAGTTTGAACAATAATGAAAAACTGTTTTTT
13,once,NA,TRBJ1-2,TRBV5-4,CASSLDGDYGYTF,TGTGCCAGCAGCTTGGACGGTGACTATGGCTACACCTTC
13,NA,NA,TRBJ2-5,TRBV14,CASSPQTKETQYF,TGTGCCAGCAGCCCACAAACCAAAGAGACCCAGTACTTC
15,NA,NA,TRBJ2-7,TRBV28,CASSFGFRGAYEQYF,TGTGCCAGCAGTTTCGGTTTCAGGGGAGCCTACGAGCAGTACTTC
15,few,NA,TRBJ2-1,TRBV19,CASSMWSPPDNEQFF,TGTGCCAGTAGTATGTGGAGCCCGCCCGACAATGAGCAGTTCTTC
15,few,TRBD1,TRBJ1-2,TRBV5-1,CASSLGDRDYYGYTF,TGCGCCAGCAGCTTGGGGGACAGGGACTACTATGGCTACACCTTC
14,once,TRBD1,TRBJ1-2,TRBV28,CASSLTGGGYGYTF,TGTGCCAGCAGTTTGACAGGGGGAGGCTATGGCTACACCTTC
11,NA,NA,TRBJ2-3,TRBV7-9,CASSILDTQYF,TGTGCCAGCAGCATACTGGATACGCAGTATTTT
17,few,TRBD1,TRBJ1-5,TRBV18,CASSSLATGTGGQPQHF,TGTGCCAGCTCATCCCTGGCTACCGGGACAGGGGGTCAGCCCCAGCATTTT
14,few,NA,TRBJ2-5,TRBV19,CASSISGAGKTQYF,TGTGCCAGTAGTATATCAGGTGCAGGGAAGACCCAGTACTTC
13,many,TRBD2,TRBJ2-7,TRBV7-9,CASKLAGGYEQYF,TGTGCCAGCAAACTAGCGGGAGGCTACGAGCAGTACTTC
14,NA,NA,TRBJ1-2,TRBV19,CASSIEATLGGYTF,TGTGCCAGTAGTATAGAGGCGACGCTGGGTGGCTACACCTTC
12,NA,NA,TRBJ1-3,TRBV6-1,CASSEPTYTIYF,TGTGCCAGCAGTGAACCCACGTACACCATATATTTT
16,NA,NA,TRBJ1-1,TRBV11-2,CASSQRQTSLGTEAFF,TGTGCCAGCAGCCAGAGACAGACCTCCCTGGGCACTGAAGCTTTCTTT
15,NA,NA,TRBJ2-2,TRBV7-2,CASSFRTANTGELFF,TGTGCCAGCAGCTTCAGGACAGCAAACACCGGGGAGCTGTTTTTT
16,few,NA,TRBJ2-3,TRBV2,CASRAELGRRTDTQYF,TGTGCCAGCAGGGCGGAACTTGGTCGCCGCACAGATACGCAGTATTTT
10,NA,NA,TRBJ1-5,TRBV28,CASSSRPQHF,TGTGCCAGCAGTAGTCGTCCCCAGCATTTT
12,NA,NA,TRBJ1-2,TRBV11-2,CASSETGYGYTF,TGTGCCAGCAGCGAAACAGGGTATGGCTACACCTTC
14,NA,TRBD1,TRBJ2-4,TRBV28,CASRPGGGKNIQYF,TGTGCCAGCAGGCCAGGGGGTGGCAAAAACATTCAGTACTTC
13,once,NA,TRBJ2-1,TRBV27,CASSLRWGYEQFF,TGTGCCAGCAGTTTAAGATGGGGCTATGAGCAGTTCTTC
14,NA,NA,TRBJ2-1,TRBV9,CASSVNSENNEQFF,TGTGCCAGCAGCGTAAATAGCGAGAACAATGAGCAGTTCTTC
17,NA,TRBD2,TRBJ2-1,TRBV5-1,CASSTGLAVGSYNEQFF,TGCGCCAGCAGCACCGGACTAGCGGTCGGCTCCTACAATGAGCAGTTCTTC
13,NA,TRBD1,TRBJ1-1,TRBV27,CASRRGLWTEAFF,TGTGCCAGCAGGAGGGGGCTTTGGACTGAAGCTTTCTTT
17,NA,TRBD2,TRBJ2-7,TRBV19,CASSNGLAGVPPYEQYF,TGTGCCAGTAGTAATGGACTAGCGGGAGTTCCCCCCTACGAGCAGTACTTC
14,NA,NA,TRBJ1-1,TRBV2,CASSAEFQYTEAFF,TGTGCCAGCAGTGCGGAGTTCCAATACACTGAAGCTTTCTTT
18,NA,NA,TRBJ2-2,TRBV7-9,CASSLGVRQRGTKRELFF,TGTGCCAGCAGCTTAGGGGTTAGACAGAGAGGAACGAAGCGGGAGCTGTTTTTT
15,NA,NA,TRBJ1-2,TRBV4-1,CASSQVRVANYGYTF,TGCGCCAGCAGCCAAGTAAGAGTAGCTAACTATGGCTACACCTTC
14,NA,TRBD2,TRBJ2-7,TRBV28,CASSEVGGRYEQYF,TGTGCCAGCAGTGAGGTTGGCGGGAGGTACGAGCAGTACTTC
16,NA,NA,TRBJ2-5,TRBV5-3,CARRALAKWDEETQYF,TGTGCCAGAAGGGCACTAGCTAAATGGGACGAAGAGACCCAGTACTTC
15,NA,TRBD1,TRBJ2-7,TRBV28,CASRAQRTGTYEQYF,TGTGCCAGCAGAGCCCAAAGGACAGGGACCTACGAGCAGTACTTC
14,NA,TRBD2,TRBJ2-7,TRBV5-6,CASSTGRYPYEQYF,TGTGCCAGCAGCACCGGGAGGTACCCCTACGAGCAGTACTTC
10,NA,NA,TRBJ2-1,TRBV20-1,CSAMENEQFF,TGCAGTGCTATGGAGAATGAGCAGTTCTTC
16,NA,TRBD2,TRBJ2-1,TRBV4-1,CASSQATSGRGNEQFF,TGCGCCAGCAGCCAAGCTACTAGCGGGAGAGGCAATGAGCAGTTCTTC